This T cell receptor beta chain was identified during a study of blood T cell repertoires in COVID-19. Study-wide context: COVID-19 samples from acute and convalescent phases originated in the United States, Italy and Spain. Nucleic acid was either cDNA or gDNA, and it came from T cells, B-cell-depleted T cells, or PBMCs.

Deletions cut 4 bases from V and 10 bases from J, with 11 bases between. This CDR3 spans 13 amino acids. In the original processing: Amplified reference gene primers provided the basis for estimating nucleated cell counts. Produced via immunoSEQ multiplex PCR; TCRdb's table is partial and in-frame only. That table furnishes V, J and clone size, whereas the DNA furnished D and trimming. The sample includes around 120,000 clones, 78% of them seen just once. This TCR was sampled from a man in his 70s with acute or convalescent COVID-19. Sequencing was carried out using peripheral blood. The gene calls are TRBV12-3 or TRBV12-4 and TRBJ1-6; D is undetermined. In DNA, the CDR3 is TGTGCCAGCAGTTCGTCTGCGGAATCACCCCTCCACTTT. Translation gives CASSSSAESPLHF.